These 25 T cell receptor beta chains were sequenced from one sample in a study of blood T cell repertoires in COVID-19. The table came from immunoSEQ multiplex PCR; TCRdb's copy has only in-frame clones and leaves some out. Counted here are 200,000 to 250,000 clones, 80% to 85% occurring once; the ten biggest clones make up less than 2.5%. The sequencing input was peripheral blood. These receptor sequences come from a woman aged 55-69 years with acute or convalescent COVID-19.

The chain combines TRBV10-2 with TRBJ2-5; 11 bases fit TRBD2. Germline V gene data show CDR1 as WSHSY and CDR2 as SAAADI. The J segment lost 4 bases and the V segment lost 4 bases, leaving 8 bases of the junction unmatched. The length of the CDR3 is 16 residues. The CDR3 region is CASSVVSGGDGETQYF. For the CDR3, the DNA is TGCGCCAGCAGTGTGGTTAGCGGGGGGGACGGAGAGACCCAGTACTTC.

The genes are TRBV3-1 (or the pseudogene TRBV3-2) and TRBJ1-2, with 7 bases matching TRBD1. Germline V gene lookup returns CDR1 LGHDT and CDR2 YNNKEL (reference sequence). The CDR3 covers 16 residues. V was pared by 4 bases and J by 8 bases, with 16 bases of the junction left unmatched. CDR3 sequence reads: CASSLGTANLARGYTF. The CDR3 DNA reads TGTGCCAGCAGCCTGGGGACAGCTAATTTGGCGCGCGGCTACACCTTC.

J is TRBJ1-2 and V is TRBV11-2, with a weak D call TRBD1 (6 bases). Germline V gene lookup returns CDR1 SGHAT and CDR2 FQNNGV. The CDR3 contains 13 residues. V gave up 3 bases and J gave up 4 bases, with 9 bases separating them. In DNA, the CDR3 is TGTGCCAGCAGCTTCGCGACAGGCTATGGCTACACCTTC. Encoded protein: CASSFATGYGYTF.

J is TRBJ1-3 and V is TRBV9; D is uncertain. The CDR3 contains 16 residues. The V end was cut by 0 bases, the J end by 0 bases, with 10 bases between. CDR1 and CDR2 (germline): SGDLS, YYNGEE. The CDR3 region has the DNA TGTGCCAGCAGCGTAGGTCTCGGAGGCTCTGGAAACACCATATATTTT. Translation: CASSVGLGGSGNTIYF.

The chain uses TRBV5-6 and TRBJ1-2; the D is unclear. V lost 2 bases and J lost 6, with 14 bases in between. The CDR3 is made up of 14 amino acids. Per the germline V gene, CDR1 is SGHDT and CDR2 is YYEEEE. CDR3 nucleotide sequence: TGTGCCAGCAGCTTCGCGTTATCGATGGATGGCTACACCTTC. Amino acids: CASSFALSMDGYTF. The full variable domain, in which reference TRBV5-6 and TRBJ1-2 provide the parts outside the CDR3, is DAGVTQSPTHLIKTRGQQVTLRCSPKSGHDTVSWYQQALGQGPQFIFQYYEEEERQRGNFPDRFSGHQFPNYSSELNVNALLLGDSALYLCASSFALSMDGYTFGSGTRLTVV.

The J gene is TRBJ2-1, the V gene TRBV6-5; 10 bases line up with TRBD1. The germline CDR1 and CDR2 sequences are MNHEY and SVGAGI. The CDR3 is 15 amino acids. The ends lost 9 bases at V and 8 bases at J; junction bases unmatched: 13. The CDR3 sequence: CASASGRTGGDEQFF. CDR3 coding DNA: TGTGCCAGTGCCTCCGGGAGGACAGGGGGGGATGAGCAGTTCTTC.

This clone has just one count. This chain connects TRBV28 to TRBJ1-6; 8 nucleotides line up with TRBD1. V gave up 5 bases and J gave up 9 bases; unmatched junction bases: 9. The V gene's germline CDR1 is MDHEN and CDR2 SYDVKM. The length of the CDR3 is 15 residues. CDR3 region: CASSPGTGLRSPLHF. For the CDR3, the DNA is TGTGCCAGCAGTCCCGGGACAGGCTTGCGTTCACCCCTCCACTTT.

Only a few counts were recorded for this clone. Within the sample, other DNA sequences also encode this same CDR3. The chain recombines TRBV2 with TRBJ1-4; 10 positions match TRBD1. Trimming at V came to 6 bases and at J to 7 bases, leaving 5 bases not matched to a gene. Germline assignment: CDR1 SNHLY and CDR2 FYNNEI. The CDR3 consists of 14 residues. The DNA of the CDR3 is TGTGCCAGCAGGGATCGGACAGGGGGTGAAAAACTGTTTTTT. Its protein product is CASRDRTGGEKLFF. The whole variable domain, remainder taken from reference TRBV2 and TRBJ1-4, is EPEVTQTPSHQVTQMGQEVILRCVPISNHLYFYWYRQILGQKVEFLVSFYNNEISEKSEIFDDQFSVERPDGSNFTLKIRSTKLEDSAMYFCASRDRTGGEKLFFGSGTQLSVL.

This chain links TRBV5-1 with TRBJ2-5; 8 bases agree with TRBD2. V trimming: 2 bases; J trimming: 1 base; junction bases outside the gene matches: 7. The CDR3 runs 16 residues. Germline-derived CDR1 and CDR2 are SGHRS and YFSETQ. CDR3 loop: CASSFFSSGPQETQYF. CDR3 sequence (DNA): TGCGCCAGCAGCTTCTTTTCTAGCGGGCCCCAAGAGACCCAGTACTTC.

This clone appeared once. DNA for the CDR3: TGTGCCAGCAGCTTACGGGGGGCAAATTCACCCCTCCACTTT. Translated: CASSLRGANSPLHF. The V and J genes are TRBV7-3 and TRBJ1-6, with D possibly TRBD1 on 6 matching bases. The CDR3 is made up of 14 amino acids. V was shortened by 2 bases and J by 7 bases, with 9 bases between the two germline ends. From germline, CDR1 is SGHTA and CDR2 FQGTGA.

The CDR3 reads CASSLHSGVGSGNTIYF. CDR3 coding DNA: TGTGCCAGCAGTCTCCATTCGGGGGTAGGCTCTGGAAACACCATATATTTT. The chain couples TRBV28 to TRBJ1-3, with a weak D call TRBD1 (5 bases). The length of the CDR3 is 17 residues. Germline V CDR1 and CDR2: MDHEN, SYDVKM. V lost 5 bases and J lost 0, with 17 bases in between.

The V gene is TRBV28, the J gene TRBJ2-3; 7 positions match TRBD2. Trimming cost V 6 bases and J 6 bases; bases outside gene matches: 6. Germline V gives CDR1 MDHEN, CDR2 SYDVKM. This CDR3 spans 13 amino acids. The chain's CDR3 is CASRTGGVDTQYF. Written as DNA, the CDR3 is TGTGCCAGCAGAACTGGGGGGGTCGATACGCAGTATTTT.

Only one count was recorded for this clone. This sequence joins TRBV5-1 and TRBJ2-3; 10 bases are shared with TRBD2. This CDR3 region has 15 residues. V lost 4 bases to trimming and J lost 0 bases; unmatched junction nucleotides: 2. CDR1 SGHRS and CDR2 YFSETQ come from the germline V gene. CDR3 amino acids: CASSPSGGSTDTQYF. The CDR3 DNA sequence: TGCGCCAGCAGCCCTAGCGGGGGCAGCACAGATACGCAGTATTTT. The full variable domain, completed using reference TRBV5-1 and TRBJ2-3, is KAGVTQTPRYLIKTRGQQVTLSCSPISGHRSVSWYQQTPGQGLQFLFEYFSETQRNKGNFPGRFSGRQFSNSRSEMNVSTLELGDSALYLCASSPSGGSTDTQYFGPGTRLTVL.

The gene calls are TRBV14 and TRBJ2-1; 9 positions match TRBD2. CDR1 SGHDN and CDR2 FVKESK come from the germline V gene. With V trimmed by 4 bases and J by 8 bases, 6 bases remained unmatched. The CDR3 totals 14 residues. The CDR3 nucleotides read TGTGCCAGCAGCCGCGGGGGGGCCAGGGATGAGCAGTTCTTC. The encoded protein is CASSRGGARDEQFF.

V and J are TRBV4-1 and TRBJ2-1; possibly TRBD2 for D (6 bases). The CDR3 is 15 residues long. Germline V gene data show CDR1 as MGHRA and CDR2 as YSYEKL. The V and J ends lost 4 bases and 2 bases respectively, with 12 bases between them. DNA of the CDR3: TGCGCCAGCAGCCGGGGGACTTTAGCCTACAATGAGCAGTTCTTC. This encodes CASSRGTLAYNEQFF.

The chain employs TRBV5-4 and TRBJ2-5, with 11 positions matching TRBD2. J gave up 5 bases and V 1 base, and 10 bases lay outside the gene matches. The CDR3 consists of 17 residues. From germline, CDR1 is SGHNT and CDR2 YYREEE (reference sequence). CDR3: CASSLKVSGGASETQYF. As DNA, the CDR3 is TGTGCCAGCAGCTTGAAGGTTAGCGGGGGGGCTTCGGAGACCCAGTACTTC.

With regard to this clone: The limits of the CDR3 on the DNA are not certain, so only TCRdb's listed CDR3 is given. The chain couples TRBV6-2 or TRBV6-3 to TRBJ1-1. The CDR3 is made up of 13 amino acids, end residues included. Looked up from germline, CDR1 is MNHEY and CDR2 is SVGEGT. The CDR3 reads CASSSSVNTEAFF.

This clone was seen only once. The chain is built from TRBV14 and TRBJ2-1; no definite D call. The germline V gene encodes CDR1 SGHDN and CDR2 FVKESK. The CDR3 is made up of 14 amino acids. The ends were cut back, 4 bases at V and 2 bases at J, with 9 bases in the middle. As DNA, the CDR3 is TGTGCCAGCAGCCCAAGGAGAACCTACAATGAGCAGTTCTTC. It codes for CASSPRRTYNEQFF. Full variable domain (remainder filled in from reference TRBV14 and TRBJ2-1): EAGVTQFPSHSVIEKGQTVTLRCDPISGHDNLYWYRRVMGKEIKFLLHFVKESKQDESGMPNNRFLAERTGGTYSTLKVQPAELEDSGVYFCASSPRRTYNEQFFGPGTRLTVL.

The V gene is TRBV7-8, the J gene TRBJ2-7, with a possible D match to TRBD1 (5 bases). Germline V gene lookup returns CDR1 SGHVS and CDR2 FQNEAQ. V lost 2 bases, J lost 4 bases, and 12 bases lay in between. The CDR3 has 14 residues. DNA of the CDR3: TGTGCCAGCAGCTTAACGACAGCCCCTTACGAGCAGTACTTC. Translating gives CASSLTTAPYEQYF.

This clone was observed once. The chain carries TRBV5-1 and TRBJ2-5, with 7 bases matching TRBD1. Trimming took 0 bases from V and 5 from J; bases not matched to a gene: 7. The CDR3 totals 15 residues. The germline gives CDR1 SGHRS, CDR2 YFSETQ. The CDR3: CASSLEGGGVETQYF. Written as DNA, the CDR3 is TGCGCCAGCAGCTTGGAAGGGGGCGGCGTTGAGACCCAGTACTTC.

This chain uses TRBV6-2 or TRBV6-3 with TRBJ1-5; TRBD1 might be the D (6 bases). In germline, CDR1 is MNHEY, CDR2 SVGEGT. Trimming took off 5 bases at V and 7 bases at J, with 9 bases between the two ends. This CDR3 region has 12 residues. The CDR3 DNA reads as TGTGCCAGCAGTACAGGGTTACAGCCCCAGCATTTT. Encoded protein: CASSTGLQPQHF.

CDR3 DNA: TGTGCCAGCAGCTTAGTCCCCTCGGCGGGGGGCGAGAGAGATACGCAGTATTTT. Its protein is CASSLVPSAGGERDTQYF. V usage is TRBV11-2 and J usage is TRBJ2-3, with 8 bases lining up with TRBD2. The CDR3 has 18 amino acids. Germline V lookup: CDR1 SGHAT, CDR2 FQNNGV. Trimming took 1 base from V and 5 from J; bases not matched to a gene: 14.

The chain recombines TRBV18 with TRBJ2-7; a weak D match, TRBD1 (7 bases). CDR1 and CDR2 from the germline V gene are KGHSH and LQKENI. This CDR3 region has 14 residues. V gave up 5 bases and J gave up 2 bases, with 13 bases separating them. CDR3 residues: CASSDQGEAYEQYF. Written as DNA, the CDR3 is TGTGCCAGCTCAGATCAGGGGGAGGCCTACGAGCAGTACTTC.

The rearrangement joins TRBV3-1 (or the pseudogene TRBV3-2) to TRBJ2-1; TRBD1 is a possible D gene (5 bases). Germline loops: CDR1 LGHDT, CDR2 YNNKEL (reference sequence). The CDR3 length is 13 residues. V was cut by 1 base and J by 14 bases, with 15 bases left in between. CDR3 amino acids: CASSQVSWVGEFF. The DNA for the CDR3 is TGTGCCAGCAGCCAAGTTAGTTGGGTAGGGGAGTTCTTC.

This chain connects TRBV11-2 to TRBJ1-3; D is undetermined. CDR1 SGHAT and CDR2 FQNNGV come from the germline V gene. The CDR3 is 18 amino acids. The ends were cut back, 5 bases at V and 2 bases at J, with 22 bases in the middle. Written as DNA, the CDR3 is TGTGCCAGCAGCCAATTATCGTGGGCCGGGAAGGCTGGAAACACCATATATTTT. Its translation is CASSQLSWAGKAGNTIYF.